This is a list of T cell receptor beta chains from one sample in a study of T cell therapy after organ transplantation. Antigen specificity for these receptors is unknown. TCRdb's copy holds only in-frame clones and misses some; the assay was immunoSEQ multiplex PCR. The table lists about 20,000 clones, roughly 84% of them singletons. The specimen comprised CD8+ T cells from blood, sampled after autologous CMV-specific T cell therapy. Receptors were obtained from a human patient who had received a solid organ transplant and had CMV disease. Some T cells may be provided by the graft donor. Each CDR3 is given with its conserved first and last residue. The D gene is left open where the match is weak. Size is stated for part of the rows, as once, few or many counts, or as a class when the clone is expanded.

-	-	TRBV4-3	15	TRBJ2-1	TGCGCCAGCAGCCAATCGACCGGGGCTAACAATGAGCAGTTCTTC	CASSQSTGANNEQFF
TRBD1	-	TRBV5-4	12	TRBJ1-1	TGTGCCAGCAGCTTGGGTACAGGGGCGGCTTTCTTT	CASSLGTGAAFF
-	-	TRBV5-5	12	TRBJ2-7	TGTGCCAGCACCGGCTGGGCCTACGAGCAGTACTTC	CASTGWAYEQYF
TRBD1	-	TRBV6-5	14	TRBJ1-1	TGTGCCAGCAGTGACCAGGGGGCGCGGGCTGAAGCTTTCTTT	CASSDQGARAEAFF
TRBD1	-	TRBV28	13	TRBJ1-2	TGTGCCAGTTCTTGGACAGGGACTTATGGCTACACCTTC	CASSWTGTYGYTF
TRBD2	-	TRBV4-1	16	TRBJ2-1	TGCGCCAGCAGCCAAGTTGCAGCGGGGGGCTACAATGAGCAGTTCTTC	CASSQVAAGGYNEQFF
TRBD1	-	TRBV6-5	15	TRBJ2-3	TGTGCCAGCAGTCCCGACAGGGCGGTCGATGATACGCAGTATTTT	CASSPDRAVDDTQYF
-	few	TRBV14	20	TRBJ1-5	TGTGCCAGCAGCCAAGATTGCTCTTTGTTACAGGGCCCTAGCAATCAGCCCCAGCATTTT	CASSQDCSLLQGPSNQPQHF
-	-	TRBV7-9	13	TRBJ1-1	TGTGCCAGCAGCTTAGCCCGGGGGCGGGGAGCTTTCTTT	CASSLARGRGAFF
TRBD1	few	TRBV9	14	TRBJ1-2	TGTGCCAGCAGCGTTACAGGGGGCGCAGGGGGCTACACCTTC	CASSVTGGAGGYTF
TRBD1	-	TRBV5-1	14	TRBJ1-2	TGCGCCAGCAACCTGGGGACAGGTAGTTATGGCTACACCTTC	CASNLGTGSYGYTF
TRBD1	-	TRBV2	15	TRBJ2-7	TGTGCCAGCAGTGATCCCCAGGGACAGTACTACGAGCAGTACTTC	CASSDPQGQYYEQYF
-	-	TRBV5-8	11	TRBJ2-7	TGTGCCAGCAGCTTGGCCCACGAGCAGTACTTC	CASSLAHEQYF
-	few	TRBV4-3	16	TRBJ1-4	TGCGCCAGCAGCCAAGATCCTGGGGCGCCCATTTCCCGGCTGTTTTTT	CASSQDPGAPISRLFF
-	-	TRBV27	17	TRBJ2-7	TGTGCCAGCAGTCCCGGGACAGCCTGGGGGGTCTCCTACGAGCAGTACTTC	CASSPGTAWGVSYEQYF
-	-	TRBV6-5	13	TRBJ2-2	TGTGCCAGCAGTTACTCGGGAAACGGGGAGCTGTTTTTT	CASSYSGNGELFF
-	-	TRBV28	12	TRBJ2-7	TGTGCCAGCAGTCCATCTTCCTACGAGCAGTACTTC	CASSPSSYEQYF
TRBD1	-	TRBV6-5	15	TRBJ1-1	TGTGCCAGCCAGGCAAAAGGGGGCGCCTCCACTGAAGCTTTCTTT	CASQAKGGASTEAFF
TRBD1	-	TRBV9	13	TRBJ2-2	TGTGCCAGCCGACAGGGGGGGACCGGGGAGCTGTTTTTT	CASRQGGTGELFF
-	few	TRBV5-6	13	TRBJ1-1	TGTGCCAGCAGCCCCGGGGTGGGCCCTGAAGCTTTCTTT	CASSPGVGPEAFF
-	-	TRBV7-9	17	TRBJ2-7	TGTGCCAGCAGCTCCACAACCTCACAGGACGGAACCTACGAGCAGTACTTC	CASSSTTSQDGTYEQYF
TRBD1	-	TRBV30	13	TRBJ1-5	TGTGCCTGGAGTGTACAGGGGGGTCAGCCCCAGCATTTT	CAWSVQGGQPQHF
-	-	TRBV19	15	TRBJ1-1	TGTGCCAGTAGTATACCCCAGGGATGGAGCACTGAAGCTTTCTTT	CASSIPQGWSTEAFF
-	-	TRBV5-5	11	TRBJ1-1	TGTGCCAGCAGCACTAACACTGAAGCTTTCTTT	CASSTNTEAFF